Below are 21 T cell receptor beta chains sequenced from a single sample in a study of cytomegalovirus exposure and HLA in healthy donors. Vbeta (60) and Jbeta (13) primers were used in the PCR. Using immunoSEQ multiplex PCR, the repertoire was profiled, and TCRdb retains in-frame clones only, with some absent. The sample carries 200,000 to 250,000 clones, 82% recorded once. Sequenced input: PBMCs. The receptors stem from a woman between 40 and 50 years old in good health and CMV-seronegative.

The chain has TRBV18 and TRBJ2-1; 7 nucleotides line up with TRBD1. The CDR3 has 16 residues. Germline V gives CDR1 KGHSH, CDR2 LQKENI. The J segment lost 10 bases and the V segment lost 3 bases, leaving 15 bases of the junction unmatched. CDR3 region: CASSPGDRGPLQEQFF. The DNA for the CDR3 is TGTGCCAGCTCACCGGGGGATAGGGGGCCGCTCCAGGAGCAGTTCTTC. Drawing the rest from reference TRBV18 and TRBJ2-1, the complete variable domain is NAGVMQNPRHLVRRRGQEARLRCSPMKGHSHVYWYRQLPEEGLKFMVYLQKENIIDESGMPKERFSAEFPKEGPSILRIQQVVRGDSAAYFCASSPGDRGPLQEQFFGPGTRLTVL.

The CDR3 loop reads CASSIDRGDYGYTF. DNA for the CDR3: TGTGCCAGTAGTATAGATCGGGGGGACTATGGCTACACCTTC. The chain recombines TRBV19 with TRBJ1-2, with a possible D match to TRBD1 (5 bases). The CDR3 covers 14 residues. From germline, CDR1 is LNHDA and CDR2 SQIVND (reference sequence). V dropped 0 bases and J dropped 3 bases, with 8 bases sitting between them.

The genes are TRBV7-6 and TRBJ1-1; 7 bases agree with TRBD1. CDR3 length equals 16 residues. The V and J ends lost 0 bases and 3 bases, in that order; junction bases with no gene match: 7. Per the germline V gene, CDR1 is SGHVS and CDR2 is FNYEAQ. CDR3 bases: TGTGCCAGCAGCTTAGCAAAGGGGGCGCGGGACACTGAAGCTTTCTTT. Translation gives CASSLAKGARDTEAFF.

V is TRBV9 and J is TRBJ2-3; 11 nucleotides match TRBD2. The CDR3 extends over 16 amino acids. The J segment lost 6 bases and the V segment lost 1 base, leaving 7 bases of the junction unmatched. Germline V lookup: CDR1 SGDLS, CDR2 YYNGEE. The CDR3: CASSVPGTSGSDTQYF. CDR3 nucleotides: TGTGCCAGCAGCGTACCCGGGACTAGCGGCTCGGATACGCAGTATTTT. Full variable domain (outside the CDR3, taken from reference TRBV9 and TRBJ2-3): DSGVTQTPKHLITATGQRVTLRCSPRSGDLSVYWYQQSLDQGLQFLIQYYNGEERAKGNILERFSAQQFPDLHSELNLSSLELGDSALYFCASSVPGTSGSDTQYFGPGTRLTVL.

V usage is TRBV11-2 and J usage is TRBJ1-1, with a tentative D call TRBD1 (5 bases). The CDR3 consists of 16 residues. Trimming removed 1 base from V and 2 bases from J, with 14 bases in between. The germline CDR1 and CDR2 sequences are SGHAT and FQNNGV. The CDR3 region is CASSLVQGAANTEAFF. The CDR3 nucleotides are TGTGCCAGCAGCTTAGTGCAGGGCGCCGCTAACACTGAAGCTTTCTTT.

The chain has TRBV7-8 and TRBJ2-7, with no clear D. Germline V gene data show CDR1 as SGHVS and CDR2 as FQNEAQ. Trimming took off 3 bases at V and 4 bases at J, with 4 bases between the two ends. The CDR3 runs to 11 residues. CDR3 sequence reads: CASSFEYEQYF. The CDR3 DNA reads TGTGCCAGCAGCTTCGAGTACGAGCAGTACTTC.

This chain connects TRBV20-1 to TRBJ2-1; D uncertain. The CDR3 runs to 11 residues. Germline CDR1 is DFQATT and CDR2 is SNEGSKA (reference sequence). V lost 3 bases and J 4 bases, leaving 4 bases between the germline ends. The CDR3 DNA follows: TGCAGTGCTAGTGCGTACAATGAGCAGTTCTTC. This translates into CSASAYNEQFF.

Remarks on this clone: This sample also contains other DNA sequences that code for the same CDR3. The genes are TRBV20-1 and TRBJ1-1, with D uncertain. Trimming stripped 1 base from V and 4 bases from J, with 4 bases between. The length of the CDR3 is 11 residues. Germline V lookup: CDR1 DFQATT, CDR2 SNEGSKA (reference sequence). The CDR3 here is CSARGATEAFF. The CDR3 DNA reads TGCAGTGCTAGAGGGGCCACTGAAGCTTTCTTT.

The V and J genes are TRBV6-1 and TRBJ2-5; TRBD1 matches 8 bases. Per the germline V gene, CDR1 is MNHNS and CDR2 is SASEGT. This CDR3 has 14 amino acids. V shed 5 bases, J shed 5 bases, and the junction held 7 bases outside the gene matches. CDR3 nucleotides: TGTGCCAGCAGTCTACAGGGGGTGAAGGAGACCCAGTACTTC. Its protein is CASSLQGVKETQYF.

The rearrangement joins TRBV6-6 to TRBJ2-5; TRBD2 might be the D (7 bases). Judging by the DNA end, TRBJ2-7 fits better; the J call may be wrong. This CDR3 comprises 15 residues. Germline V gene data show CDR1 as MNHNY and CDR2 as SVGAGI (reference sequence). CDR3 in amino acids: CASSYSGGPTSEQYF. DNA of the CDR3: TGTGCCAGCAGTTACTCCGGGGGGCCAACATCCGAGCAGTACTTC.

The chain uses TRBV5-5 and TRBJ1-3; D perhaps matches TRBD1 (5 bases). This CDR3 has 15 amino acids. Trimming cost V 4 bases and J 2 bases, with 13 bases left between them. CDR1 SGHKS and CDR2 YYEKEE come from the germline V gene (reference sequence). CDR3 region: CASSQQVIPGNTIYF. CDR3 DNA sequence: TGTGCCAGCAGCCAACAGGTAATCCCTGGAAACACCATATATTTT.

The gene calls are TRBV10-3 and TRBJ2-1, with D maybe TRBD2 (5 bases). Germline CDR1 ENHRY, CDR2 SYGVKD. This CDR3 spans 12 amino acids. With 7 bases removed from V and 5 bases from J, the gap between germline ends came to 9 bases. The CDR3 DNA is TGTGCCATCATGGAGGTGGACAATGAGCAGTTCTTC. Protein: CAIMEVDNEQFF.

The V gene is TRBV15, the J gene TRBJ2-3, with 10 bases lining up with TRBD2. CDR1 LNHNV and CDR2 YYDKDF come from the germline V gene (reference sequence). Trimming removed 0 bases from V and 5 bases from J; junction bases left unmatched: 11. The CDR3 runs 18 residues. The CDR3 sequence: CATSRDYRLAGAEDTQYF. The CDR3 DNA sequence: TGTGCCACCAGCAGAGATTATCGGCTAGCGGGGGCGGAAGATACGCAGTATTTT.

The chain carries TRBV4-1 and TRBJ1-2; D possibly corresponds to TRBD1 (5 bases). CDR3 length: 16 amino acids. V gave up 0 bases and J gave up 4 bases, with 15 bases separating them. Per the germline V gene, CDR1 is MGHRA and CDR2 is YSYEKL. CDR3 nucleotides: TGCGCCAGCAGCCAAGAGGGCAGGGTAATCCGCTATGGCTACACCTTC. The encoded protein is CASSQEGRVIRYGYTF.

This clone was counted a single time. This rearrangement joins TRBV19 to TRBJ1-1; 8 bases fit TRBD1. V gave up 8 bases and J gave up 4 bases; unmatched junction bases: 3. Germline V CDR1 and CDR2: LNHDA, SQIVND (reference sequence). The CDR3 has 12 residues. In nucleotides, the CDR3 is TGTGCCAGTGGACAGGGCAGCACTGAAGCTTTCTTT. Translating it yields CASGQGSTEAFF.

The J gene is TRBJ2-2, the V gene TRBV7-3; 7 bases agree with TRBD2. The germline CDR1 and CDR2 sequences are SGHTA and FQGTGA. The CDR3 covers 15 residues. V gave up 5 bases and J gave up 8 bases; unmatched junction bases: 11. DNA for the CDR3: TGTGCCAGCAGCCCCAATAAGGGACTATCAGGGGAGCTGTTTTTT. It codes for CASSPNKGLSGELFF.

The rearrangement uses TRBV19 and TRBJ1-6; TRBD1 aligns across 9 bases. CDR3 length: 15 residues. The V gene's germline CDR1 is LNHDA and CDR2 SQIVND (reference sequence). Trimming at V came to 4 bases and at J to 9 bases, leaving 7 bases not matched to a gene. CDR3 amino acids: CASSRSDRGGSPLHF. Here the CDR3 DNA reads TGTGCCAGTAGTAGGTCGGACAGGGGCGGTTCACCCCTCCACTTT.

The V and J genes are TRBV30 and TRBJ2-7; weak D call: TRBD1 (5 bases). Deletions cut 2 bases from V and 0 bases from J, with 11 bases between. The CDR3 consists of 14 residues. The germline V gene encodes CDR1 GTSNPN and CDR2 SVGIG (reference sequence). The CDR3 protein is CAWSTQVSSYEQYF. The CDR3 nucleotides are TGTGCCTGGAGTACACAGGTGAGCTCCTACGAGCAGTACTTC.

The CDR3 sequence: CASSSPNQPQHF. CDR3 nucleotides: TGTGCCAGCAGTTCCCCGAATCAGCCCCAGCATTTT. The chain has TRBV6-6 and TRBJ1-5; the D is unclear. The CDR3 has 12 amino acids. V was shortened by 4 bases and J by 4 bases, with 5 bases between the two germline ends. Germline V lookup: CDR1 MNHNY, CDR2 SVGAGI (reference sequence).

The chain carries TRBV5-4 and TRBJ2-7, with D uncertain. Deletions cut 4 bases from V and 2 bases from J, with 7 bases between. The CDR3 contains 12 residues. CDR1 SGHNT and CDR2 YYREEE come from the germline V gene (reference sequence). The chain's CDR3 is CASSLPPYEQYF. DNA of the CDR3: TGTGCCAGCAGCCTCCCCCCCTACGAGCAGTACTTC.

The rearrangement joins TRBV5-1 to TRBJ1-2; a possible D gene is TRBD1 (6 bases). CDR1 is SGHRS and CDR2 is YFSETQ in the germline V gene. Trimming removed 1 base at V and 2 bases at J, with 18 bases between. The CDR3 covers 17 residues. Here the CDR3 reads CASSLSVGQSWNYGYTF. CDR3 DNA: TGCGCCAGCAGCTTGAGCGTAGGACAGTCTTGGAACTATGGCTACACCTTC.